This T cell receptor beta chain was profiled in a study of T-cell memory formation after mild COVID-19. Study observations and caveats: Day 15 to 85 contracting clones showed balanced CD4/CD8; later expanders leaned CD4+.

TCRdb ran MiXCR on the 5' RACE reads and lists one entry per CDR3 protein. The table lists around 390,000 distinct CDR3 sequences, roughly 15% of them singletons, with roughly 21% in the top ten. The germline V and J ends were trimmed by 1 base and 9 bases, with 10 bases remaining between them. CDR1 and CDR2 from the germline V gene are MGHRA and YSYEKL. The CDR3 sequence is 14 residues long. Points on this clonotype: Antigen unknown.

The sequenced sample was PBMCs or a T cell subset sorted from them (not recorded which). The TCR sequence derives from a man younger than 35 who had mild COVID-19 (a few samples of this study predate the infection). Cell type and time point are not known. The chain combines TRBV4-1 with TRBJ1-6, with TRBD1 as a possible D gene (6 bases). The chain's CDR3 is CASSQGTQGSPLHF. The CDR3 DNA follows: TGCGCCAGCAGCCAAGGAACACAGGGTTCACCCCTCCACTTT.